These 17 T cell receptor beta chains were sequenced from one sample in a study of blood T cell repertoires in COVID-19 (dated by TCRdb to 2018 to 2020). Library construction relied on the immunoSEQ multiplex PCR assay. TCRdb obtained this table from immuneACCESS and retained in-frame rearrangements with V and J assigned. These tables miss some clones; where compared with another copy, unresolved V genes account for less than half of the shortfall, and the remainder is unexplained. The table for this sample lists 65,000 to 95,000 clones; around 78% of them were counted only once. The ten largest make up around 15% of the sample. The sequenced sample was peripheral blood. The receptors were gathered from a human donor in a cohort sampled during active COVID-19.

The chain links TRBV6-2 or TRBV6-3 to TRBJ1-5, with 10 bases that match TRBD1. Looked up from germline, CDR1 is MNHEY and CDR2 is SVGEGT. The V segment lost 2 bases and the J segment 10 bases; nucleotides outside the gene matches: 8. This CDR3 contains 15 residues. The CDR3 DNA follows: TGTGCCAGCAGTTACGGGACAGGGGAGGTGGGACCCCAGCATTTT. Translating gives CASSYGTGEVGPQHF.

V and J are TRBV27 and TRBJ2-5, with TRBD2 identical over 9 bases. Per the germline V gene, CDR1 is MNHEY and CDR2 is SMNVEV (reference sequence). With 6 bases clipped from V and 5 bases from J, the junction kept 16 bases outside the gene matches. This CDR3 region has 17 residues. CDR3 in amino acids: CASRPTRGGGAVETQYF. Here the CDR3 DNA reads TGTGCCAGCAGGCCCACAAGAGGCGGGGGGGCCGTGGAGACCCAGTACTTC.

This chain joins TRBV7-2 and TRBJ2-1; D is perhaps TRBD1 (6 bases). V was shortened by 5 bases and J by 8 bases, with 10 bases between the two germline ends. Germline V gene data show CDR1 as SGHTA and CDR2 as FQGNSA. This CDR3 is built from 12 residues. CDR3 nucleotides: TGTGCCAGCAGCCGACCAGGGGATGAGCAGTTCTTC. Protein sequence: CASSRPGDEQFF. Variable domain in full (rest from reference TRBV7-2 and TRBJ2-1): GAGVSQSPSNKVTEKGKDVELRCDPISGHTALYWYRQSLGQGLEFLIYFQGNSAPDKSGLPSDRFSAERTGGSVSTLTIQRTQQEDSAVYLCASSRPGDEQFFGPGTRLTVL.

This clone was detected only a few times. CDR3 sequence: CASSYRQGGYGYTF. The DNA for the CDR3 is TGTGCCAGCAGTTACAGACAGGGTGGCTATGGCTACACCTTC. The V call is TRBV6-5, the J call TRBJ1-2; 7 bases match TRBD1. The CDR3 runs to 14 residues. The V and J ends lost 2 bases and 4 bases, in that order; junction bases with no gene match: 4. Germline assignment: CDR1 MNHEY and CDR2 SVGAGI.

CDR3 sequence reads: CASTPGNSNQPQHF. The DNA for the CDR3 is TGTGCCTCCACTCCAGGGAATAGCAATCAGCCCCAGCATTTT. The rearrangement links TRBV19 to TRBJ1-5; the D gene is possibly TRBD1 (5 bases). The CDR3 contains 14 residues. V lost 11 bases and J 0 bases, leaving 14 bases between the germline ends. The germline CDR1 and CDR2 sequences are LNHDA and SQIVND (reference sequence).

For this clone: A read error may account for a junction end that differs from germline. This chain connects TRBV5-5 to TRBJ2-7, with D unresolved. Germline V lookup: CDR1 SGHKS, CDR2 YYEKEE (reference sequence). The CDR3 extends over 11 amino acids. CDR3 nucleotides: TGTGCCAGCAGTTCCAACTACGAGCAGTGCTTC. Its protein product is CASSSNYEQCF.

This clone was observed a handful of times. V and J are TRBV12-5 and TRBJ2-7; 7 bases map to TRBD1. Germline assignment: CDR1 LGHNT and CDR2 FRNRAP. This CDR3 is 14 amino acids long. The J segment lost 0 bases and the V segment lost 7 bases, leaving 6 bases of the junction unmatched. CDR3 amino acids: CASARDSPSYEQYV. Written as DNA, the CDR3 is TGTGCTAGTGCCCGGGACAGTCCCTCCTACGAGCAGTACGTC.

The rearrangement joins TRBV5-4 to TRBJ2-5, with D perhaps TRBD1 (5 bases). Germline CDR1 and CDR2: SGHNT and YYREEE (reference sequence). CDR3 size: 15 residues. The V end was cut by 5 bases, the J end by 4 bases, with 18 bases between. CDR3 sequence (DNA): TGTGCCAGCAGTAAACCCCTCCAGGGCGGAGAGACCCAGTACTTC. This encodes CASSKPLQGGETQYF.

This clone was detected once. The rearrangement joins TRBV29-1 to TRBJ2-5, with 8 bases that match TRBD2. Looked up from germline, CDR1 is SQVTM and CDR2 is ANQGSEA. The V gene end was trimmed by 3 bases and the J gene end by 4 bases; junction bases not matched to a gene: 13. This CDR3 region has 16 residues. Written as DNA, the CDR3 is TGCAGCGTTGACCCCGAGGACGGGGGACTAGGAGAGACCCAGTACTTC. It encodes CSVDPEDGGLGETQYF.

The chain links TRBV30 to TRBJ1-1; D may be TRBD1 (5 bases). The CDR3 extends over 15 amino acids. V lost 0 bases to trimming and J lost 2 bases, with 13 bases between them. Germline CDR1 reads GTSNPN; CDR2 reads SVGIG (reference sequence). CDR3 loop: CAWSVLGQRNTEAFF. The CDR3 nucleotides are TGTGCCTGGAGTGTACTTGGACAACGAAACACTGAAGCTTTCTTT.

This chain uses TRBV28 with TRBJ2-2; weak D call: TRBD2 (6 bases). The CDR3 has 16 amino acids. V gave up 1 base and J gave up 4 bases, with 13 bases separating them. The germline V gene has CDR1 MDHEN and CDR2 SYDVKM. The CDR3 loop reads CASSLSNLASTGELFF. In DNA, the CDR3 is TGTGCCAGCAGTTTATCTAATCTAGCGAGCACCGGGGAGCTGTTTTTT.

The chain links TRBV11-3 to TRBJ2-7; 12 bases map to TRBD2. This CDR3 region has 15 residues. Per germline, CDR1 SGHNT and CDR2 YENEEA. After removal of 5 bases from V and 3 bases from J, the junction contained 5 bases not matched to a gene. Here the CDR3 DNA reads TGTGCCAGCAGCCCGAGACTAGCGGGAGTCTACGAGCAGTACGTC. It codes for CASSPRLAGVYEQYV.

In this sample, this clone turned up a few times. The chain combines TRBV7-9 with TRBJ2-4; 11 positions match TRBD2. CDR1 is SEHNR and CDR2 is FQNEAQ in the germline V gene (reference sequence). There are 12 residues in the CDR3. V dropped 6 bases and J dropped 15; count of bases not matched to a gene: 7. For the CDR3, the DNA is TGTGCCAGCAGTGGGCCGGGACTAGCGGTGTACTTC. Translation: CASSGPGLAVYF.

The J gene is TRBJ1-5, the V gene TRBV19; possibly TRBD1 for D (6 bases). Germline V gives CDR1 LNHDA, CDR2 SQIVND (reference sequence). The V end was cut by 7 bases, the J end by 10 bases, with 17 bases between. CDR3 length equals 13 residues. The DNA of the CDR3 is TGTGCCAGTAAGGGGGGGGGTCTTAGACCCCAGCATTTT. Protein sequence: CASKGGGLRPQHF.

This chain links TRBV6-2 or TRBV6-3 with TRBJ1-5; 10 nucleotides align to TRBD1. This CDR3 is 18 amino acids long. Germline-derived CDR1 and CDR2 are MNHEY and SVGEGT. Unmatched junction bases numbered 10, after V lost 0 bases and J lost 5 bases. The CDR3 sequence: CASSYSNPGTGVDQPQHF. The CDR3 DNA follows: TGTGCCAGCAGTTACTCGAACCCCGGGACAGGGGTCGATCAGCCCCAGCATTTT.

The V gene is TRBV10-2, the J gene TRBJ2-3; 12 bases match TRBD2. Trimming at V came to 5 bases and at J to 8 bases, leaving 8 bases not matched to a gene. Germline CDR1 and CDR2: WSHSY and SAAADI. This CDR3 is built from 15 residues. The CDR3 reads CASSTTSGSRGTQYF. CDR3 coding DNA: TGCGCCAGCAGTACGACTAGCGGGAGCCGAGGTACGCAGTATTTT.

CDR3 protein: CASGDRNQPQHF. The CDR3 DNA follows: TGTGCTAGTGGGGACAGGAATCAGCCCCAGCATTTT. V and J are TRBV12-5 and TRBJ1-5; 7 positions agree with TRBD1. Germline V gene lookup returns CDR1 LGHNT and CDR2 FRNRAP. The CDR3 is made up of 12 amino acids. J was trimmed by 4 bases and V by 6 bases; bases with no gene match: 0.